A selection of T cell receptor beta chains follows, all from one sample in a study of blood T cell repertoires in COVID-19. The protocol was immunoSEQ multiplex PCR, while the TCRdb copy is restricted to in-frame clones and leaves out a portion. In the table there are 80,000 to 100,000 clones, around four fifths of which are singletons. Sequenced material: peripheral blood. All receptors come from a human donor in a cohort sampled during active COVID-19. Both conserved end residues are part of each CDR3. D genes are given only for firm matches. Rows may omit the clone size; those that give it use once, few, many or a size class.

size	V	J	D	CDR3	DNA
.	TRBV29-1	TRBJ1-5	.	CSALTSGQQPQHF	TGCAGCGCTTTAACTTCGGGACAACAGCCCCAGCATTTT
.	TRBV28	TRBJ1-1	.	CASSPRLNTEAFF	TGTGCCAGCAGCCCCCGTCTGAACACTGAAGCTTTCTTT
.	TRBV19	TRBJ2-1	TRBD2	CASSILGLPNEQFF	TGTGCCAGTAGTATATTGGGACTACCCAATGAGCAGTTCTTC
.	TRBV24-1	TRBJ2-3	TRBD2	CATDNNPGLAEPDTQYF	TGTGCCACCGACAACAATCCGGGACTAGCGGAACCAGATACGCAGTATTTT
.	TRBV28	TRBJ2-5	TRBD1	CASNPQGASVQETQYF	TGTGCCAGCAACCCACAGGGGGCCTCTGTACAAGAGACCCAGTACTTC
.	TRBV6-5	TRBJ1-1	.	CASRYGHNTEAFF	TGTGCCAGCAGATACGGGCACAACACTGAAGCTTTCTTT
.	TRBV28	TRBJ2-5	.	CASTPPGWKTQYF	TGTGCCAGCACTCCCCCAGGGTGGAAGACCCAGTACTTC
.	TRBV2	TRBJ1-6	.	CASSMTYHNSPLHF	TGTGCCAGCAGTATGACATATCATAATTCACCCCTCCACTTT
.	TRBV3-1/TRBV3-2	TRBJ1-4	.	CASSLRGEGEKLFF	TGTGCCAGCAGCCTTCGGGGAGAGGGAGAAAAACTGTTTTTT
.	TRBV9	TRBJ2-1	TRBD1	CASSVETGRDEQFF	TGTGCCAGCAGCGTAGAGACAGGGCGGGATGAGCAGTTCTTC
.	TRBV7-9	TRBJ1-1	TRBD1	CASSHAGQGAEAFF	TGTGCCAGCAGCCATGCGGGACAGGGTGCTGAAGCTTTCTTT
.	TRBV21-1	TRBJ2-5	.	CASSKGRQGRETQYF	TGTGCCAGCAGCAAAGGCCGACAGGGTCGAGAGACCCAGTACTTC
few	TRBV28	TRBJ2-1	.	CASSLEREYNEQFF	.
.	TRBV27	TRBJ2-7	.	CASRREGVGEQYF	TGTGCCAGCAGAAGGGAAGGGGTCGGCGAGCAGTACTTC
.	TRBV5-4	TRBJ1-1	TRBD1	CASSLPDRATEAFF	TGTGCCAGCAGCCTACCGGACAGGGCCACTGAAGCTTTCTTT
few	TRBV6-1	TRBJ2-1	.	CASSDPWRRNEQFF	TGTGCCAGCAGTGACCCCTGGAGACGCAATGAGCAGTTCTTC
.	TRBV3-1/TRBV3-2	TRBJ1-4	.	CASSHAGHGNEKLFF	TGTGCCAGCAGCCATGCCGGACACGGTAATGAAAAACTGTTTTTT
.	TRBV6-6	TRBJ2-7	.	CASSPTGGTNEQYF	TGTGCCAGCAGCCCCACCGGGGGAACTAACGAGCAGTACTTC
.	TRBV14	TRBJ2-1	.	CASSQPRAGLAWGDEQFF	TGTGCCAGCAGCCAGCCGAGGGCAGGGCTAGCGTGGGGGGATGAGCAGTTCTTC
many	TRBV12-3/TRBV12-4	TRBJ1-1	.	CASSLRQVPEAFF	TGTGCCAGCAGTTTACGTCAGGTCCCTGAAGCTTTCTTT
few	TRBV28	TRBJ2-7	TRBD1	CASTQPGQGSYEQYF	TGTGCCAGCACTCAACCGGGACAGGGAAGCTACGAGCAGTACTTC
.	TRBV19	TRBJ2-1	.	CASSPRGAIINEQFF	TGTGCCAGTAGTCCACGGGGGGCGATAATAAATGAGCAGTTCTTC
.	TRBV11-2	TRBJ2-3	.	CASSFTGNTDTQYF	TGTGCCAGCAGCTTCACGGGAAATACAGATACGCAGTATTTT
.	TRBV7-9	TRBJ2-2	TRBD2	CASSSRFGLAGNTGELFF	TGTGCCAGCAGCTCCCGTTTTGGGCTAGCGGGGAACACCGGGGAGCTGTTTTTT
.	TRBV6-5	TRBJ1-2	.	CATSSPGQNNYGYTF	TGTGCCACGTCCTCTCCGGGACAAAATAACTATGGCTACACCTTC
.	TRBV18	TRBJ1-1	.	CASSSGLGNTEAFF	TGTGCCAGCTCATCAGGGCTGGGGAACACTGAAGCTTTCTTT
.	TRBV5-4	TRBJ1-6	.	CASSLGQYNSPLHF	TGTGCCAGCAGCTTAGGACAGTATAATTCACCCCTCCACTTT
once	TRBV7-3	TRBJ1-5	.	CASSFLPQHF	TGTGCCAGCAGCTTCCTACCCCAGCATTTT
.	TRBV5-1	TRBJ2-7	.	CASSWRDRTYEQYF	TGCGCCAGCAGCTGGAGGGACCGTACCTACGAGCAGTACTTC
.	TRBV2	TRBJ1-5	.	CASSQSGGGGGQPQHF	TGTGCCAGCAGTCAAAGTGGCGGGGGCGGCGGTCAGCCCCAGCATTTT
.	TRBV5-4	TRBJ2-7	TRBD1	CASSGQGFYEQYF	TGTGCCAGCAGCGGACAGGGATTCTACGAGCAGTACTTC
.	TRBV29-1	TRBJ2-1	TRBD2	CSARTSGGSYNEQFF	TGCAGCGCCAGGACTAGCGGGGGGTCCTACAATGAGCAGTTCTTC
.	TRBV6-6	TRBJ1-1	.	CASRGTDTEAFF	TGTGCCAGCAGGGGCACAGACACTGAAGCTTTCTTT
few	TRBV6-2/TRBV6-3	TRBJ2-7	TRBD2	CASSAGTSGYYEQYF	TGTGCCAGCAGTGCCGGGACTAGCGGATACTACGAGCAGTACTTC
.	TRBV12-3/TRBV12-4	TRBJ2-7	.	CASSRGYEQYF	TGTGCCAGCAGTAGGGGCTACGAGCAGTACTTC
few	TRBV28	TRBJ1-4	.	CASSLGSSGEEKLFF	TGTGCCAGCAGCCTTGGGTCGTCAGGGGAGGAAAAACTGTTTTTT
.	TRBV28	TRBJ2-7	TRBD1	CASSQRDRGLYEQYF	TGTGCCAGCAGTCAACGGGACAGGGGGCTCTACGAGCAGTACTTC